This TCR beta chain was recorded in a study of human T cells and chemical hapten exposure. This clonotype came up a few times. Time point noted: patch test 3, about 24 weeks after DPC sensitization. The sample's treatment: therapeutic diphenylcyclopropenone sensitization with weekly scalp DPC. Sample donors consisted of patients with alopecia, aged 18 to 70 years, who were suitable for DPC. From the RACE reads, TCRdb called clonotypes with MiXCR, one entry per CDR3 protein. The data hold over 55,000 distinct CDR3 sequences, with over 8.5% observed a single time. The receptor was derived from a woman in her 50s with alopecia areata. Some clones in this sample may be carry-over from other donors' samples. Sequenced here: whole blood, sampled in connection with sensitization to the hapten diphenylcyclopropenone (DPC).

This CDR3 is CATSEWGYEQFF. CDR3 nucleotides: TGTGCCACCAGTGAATGGGGGTATGAGCAGTTCTTC. The V and J genes are TRBV24-1 and TRBJ2-1; D is perhaps TRBD1 or TRBD2 (5 bases each). The V gene lost 4 bases and the J gene lost 8 bases, with 8 bases spanning the gap. CDR1 and CDR2 from the germline V gene are KGHDR and SFDVKD. The CDR3 extends over 12 amino acids.